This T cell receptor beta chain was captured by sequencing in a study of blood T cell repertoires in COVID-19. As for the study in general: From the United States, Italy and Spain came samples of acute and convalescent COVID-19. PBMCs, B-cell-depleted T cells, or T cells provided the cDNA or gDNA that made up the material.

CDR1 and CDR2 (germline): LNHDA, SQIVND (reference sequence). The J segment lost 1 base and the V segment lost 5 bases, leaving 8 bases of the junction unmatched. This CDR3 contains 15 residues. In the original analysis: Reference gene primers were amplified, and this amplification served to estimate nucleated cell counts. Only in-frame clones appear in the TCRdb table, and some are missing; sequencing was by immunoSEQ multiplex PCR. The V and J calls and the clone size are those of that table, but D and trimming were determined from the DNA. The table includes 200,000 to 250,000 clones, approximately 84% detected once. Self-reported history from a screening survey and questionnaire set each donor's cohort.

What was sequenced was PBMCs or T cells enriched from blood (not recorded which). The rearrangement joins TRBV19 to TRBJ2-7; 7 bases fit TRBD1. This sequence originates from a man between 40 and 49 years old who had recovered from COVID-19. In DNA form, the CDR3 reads TGTGCCAGTAGTGAGGACAGGCGAAGTTCCTACGAGCAGTACTTC. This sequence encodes CASSEDRRSSYEQYF.